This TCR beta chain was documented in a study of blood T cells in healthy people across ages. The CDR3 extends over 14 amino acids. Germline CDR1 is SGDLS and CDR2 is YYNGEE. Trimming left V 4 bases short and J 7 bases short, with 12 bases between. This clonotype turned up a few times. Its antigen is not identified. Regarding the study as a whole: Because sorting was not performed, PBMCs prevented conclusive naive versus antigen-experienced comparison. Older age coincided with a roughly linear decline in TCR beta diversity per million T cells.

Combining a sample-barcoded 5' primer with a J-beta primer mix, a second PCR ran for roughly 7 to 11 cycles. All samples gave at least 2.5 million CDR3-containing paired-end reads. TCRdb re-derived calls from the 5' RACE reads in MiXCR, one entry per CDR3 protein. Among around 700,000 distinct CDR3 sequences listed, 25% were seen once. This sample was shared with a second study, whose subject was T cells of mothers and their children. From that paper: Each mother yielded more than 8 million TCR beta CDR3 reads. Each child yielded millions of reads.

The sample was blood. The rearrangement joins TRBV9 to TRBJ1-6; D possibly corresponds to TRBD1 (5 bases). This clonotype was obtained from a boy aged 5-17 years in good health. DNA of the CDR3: TGTGCCAGCAGCCCGAAAGGGGCGAATTCACCCCTCCACTTT. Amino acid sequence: CASSPKGANSPLHF.